These T cell receptor beta chains were read from a single sample in a study of blood T cell repertoires in COVID-19. Sequencing used immunoSEQ multiplex PCR; TCRdb keeps in-frame clones, though not all of them. In the table there are about 200,000 clones, around 89% of which are singletons. Sequenced material: PBMCs or T cells enriched from blood (not recorded which). These receptors came from a woman aged 18-29 years who had recovered from COVID-19. The CDR3 runs from the conserved cysteine through the conserved F or W. The D gene is left open where the match is weak. Rows may omit the clone size; those that give it use once, few, many or a size class.

. | once | TRBJ1-4 | TRBV5-1 | TGCGCCAGCAGCTTGGGAGCTACCTCAACTAATGAAAAACTGTTTTTT | CASSLGATSTNEKLFF
TRBD2 | . | TRBJ2-7 | TRBV28 | TGTGCCAGCAGTTTATCTTCAGCGGGGGGGCTGGACGAGCAGTACTTC | CASSLSSAGGLDEQYF
. | . | TRBJ2-2 | TRBV10-3 | TGTGCCATCAGGGCCGGGACACAGAACACCGGGGAGCTGTTTTTT | CAIRAGTQNTGELFF
. | . | TRBJ2-7 | TRBV6-5 | TGTGCCAGCAGCGCGGACAGCCACGAGCAGTACTTC | CASSADSHEQYF
TRBD1 | . | TRBJ1-2 | TRBV30 | TGTGCCTGGAGTGTACTAGGGGGCGGCGGCTACACCTTC | CAWSVLGGGGYTF
TRBD2 | . | TRBJ2-5 | TRBV24-1 | TGTGCCACCAGTGATTTGGGGGGAGGGTACCAAGAGACCCAGTACTTC | CATSDLGGGYQETQYF
. | . | TRBJ2-2 | TRBV5-6 | TGTGCCAGCAGCCTCGGGGAGAGGGGGGAGCTGTTTTTT | CASSLGERGELFF
TRBD1 | . | TRBJ1-1 | TRBV19 | TGTGCCAGTAGGAACCGGGGACAGGGCTATTTTGCCTTGAACACTGAAGCTTTCTTT | CASRNRGQGYFALNTEAFF
. | . | TRBJ1-4 | TRBV5-6 | TGTGCCAGCAGCTTGGAGGGGTCTAATGAAAAACTGTTTTTT | CASSLEGSNEKLFF
. | . | TRBJ1-1 | TRBV2 | TGTGCCAGCACAAGGGGAGGAGGCACTGAAGCTTTCTTT | CASTRGGGTEAFF
. | . | TRBJ1-1 | TRBV19 | TGTGCCAGTAGTACCGCAGTCAGCACTGAAGCTTTCTTT | CASSTAVSTEAFF
TRBD1 | . | TRBJ1-2 | TRBV28 | TGTGCCAGCAGTTTAGGGGGACAGGGGTACCTAGAGTATGGCTACACCTTC | CASSLGGQGYLEYGYTF
. | . | TRBJ1-4 | TRBV9 | TGTGCCAGCAGCGTTGGAGGGGCAAGGGATGAAAAACTGTTTTTT | CASSVGGARDEKLFF
TRBD1 | . | TRBJ1-2 | TRBV9 | TGTGCCAGCAGCGTGGGACAGGGGGCGTTGGACTATGGCTACACCTTC | CASSVGQGALDYGYTF
TRBD1 | once | TRBJ1-2 | TRBV5-1 | TGCGCCAGCAGCTTTAGAGGGGGCGGCTACACCTTC | CASSFRGGGYTF
. | . | TRBJ1-6 | TRBV5-6 | TGTGCCAGCAGATTTAACAGGAGGGATAATTCACCCCTCCACTTT | CASRFNRRDNSPLHF
. | . | TRBJ1-1 | TRBV12-3/TRBV12-4 | TGTGCCAGCAGTCCATCCGGGGGATTAAAAGCTTTCTTT | CASSPSGGLKAFF
TRBD2 | few | TRBJ2-3 | TRBV9 | TGTGCCAGCAGCGCACTAGCGGGGTACACAGATACGCAGTATTTT | CASSALAGYTDTQYF
. | . | TRBJ1-1 | TRBV6-1 | TGTGCCAGCAGTGAAGCAAGGGGGAACACTGAAGCTTTCTTT | CASSEARGNTEAFF
. | . | TRBJ2-3 | TRBV27 | TGTGCCAGCAGTACTCCCGGGACTGCGGGAGATACGCAGTATTTT | CASSTPGTAGDTQYF
TRBD2 | . | TRBJ2-5 | TRBV3-1/TRBV3-2 | TGTGCCAGCAGCCTCCGACGGACTAGCGGGGGTGAGACCCAGTACTTC | CASSLRRTSGGETQYF
. | . | TRBJ2-7 | TRBV6-5 | TGTGCCAGCAGTTACCAGGGCCGCTACGAGCAGTACTTC | CASSYQGRYEQYF
TRBD1 | . | TRBJ2-5 | TRBV28 | TGTGCCAGCAGTCCTCCGGGACAGATCACGACCCAGTACTTC | CASSPPGQITTQYF